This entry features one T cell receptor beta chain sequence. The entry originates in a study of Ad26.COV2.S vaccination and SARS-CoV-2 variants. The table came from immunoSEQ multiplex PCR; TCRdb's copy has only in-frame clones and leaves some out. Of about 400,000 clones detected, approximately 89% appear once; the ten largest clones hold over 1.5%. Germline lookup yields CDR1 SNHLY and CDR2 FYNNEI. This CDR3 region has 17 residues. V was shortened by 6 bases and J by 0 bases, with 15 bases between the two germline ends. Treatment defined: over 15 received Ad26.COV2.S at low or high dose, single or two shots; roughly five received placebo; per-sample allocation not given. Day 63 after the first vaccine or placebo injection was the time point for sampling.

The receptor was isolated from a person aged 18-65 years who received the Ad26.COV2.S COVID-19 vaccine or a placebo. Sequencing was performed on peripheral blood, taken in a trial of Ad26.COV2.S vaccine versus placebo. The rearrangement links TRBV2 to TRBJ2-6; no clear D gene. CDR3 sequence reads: CASSAQGSVSGANVLTF. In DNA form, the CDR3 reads TGTGCCAGCAGCGCCCAAGGGTCGGTCTCTGGGGCCAACGTCCTGACTTTC.